The sequence of this T cell receptor beta chain was determined in a study of identical twins. The length of the CDR3 is 15 residues. Trimming took 4 bases from V and 0 from J, leaving 13 bases between them. Germline lookup yields CDR1 DFQATT and CDR2 SNEGSKA (reference sequence). Turning to this clonotype: No antigen is known for it.

Findings and caveats of the study: The study based its conclusions on cross-sectional statistical analysis and did not follow the same donors.

Each CDR3 protein is one row after TCRdb ran MiXCR on the 5' RACE reads. The data show around 1.7 million distinct CDR3 sequences, about 31% seen once. This chain links TRBV20-1 with TRBJ2-1; the D is unclear. Source material: cord blood. This clonotype was sampled from a newborn girl in good health. CDR3 loop: CSATLLGGSYNEQFF. The CDR3 region has the DNA TGCAGTGCTACTCTTCTTGGTGGCTCCTACAATGAGCAGTTCTTC.